Presented here are 7 T cell receptor beta chains from one specimen sequenced in a study of shared clonotypes between healthy human individuals. The data were produced by immunoSEQ multiplex PCR, yet TCRdb's version contains in-frame clones alone and is incomplete. Of millions of clones detected, roughly 93% appear once; the ten largest clones hold about 0.37%. The specimen was naive CD4+ T cells from PBMCs. Subset described: CD45RA+ positively selected. These receptors were taken from a young man in good health. Some clones in this sample may be carry-over from other donors' samples.

This chain connects TRBV10-2 to TRBJ1-2; D is unclear. Trimming left V 8 bases short and J 2 bases short, with 6 bases between. The CDR3 is made up of 11 amino acids. The germline gives CDR1 WSHSY, CDR2 SAAADI. The DNA for the CDR3 is TGCGCCAGCGGGTCAAACTATGGCTACACCTTC. It codes for CASGSNYGYTF.

This chain joins TRBV9 and TRBJ2-1, with 7 nucleotides matching TRBD1. Germline trimming cut 4 bases from V and 1 base from J; bases unmatched to any gene: 8. CDR1 and CDR2 (germline): SGDLS, YYNGEE. The CDR3 sequence is 16 residues long. CDR3 residues: CASSLLPGQSYNEQFF. DNA for the CDR3: TGTGCCAGCAGCCTCCTTCCGGGACAGTCCTACAATGAGCAGTTCTTC. The full variable domain, with the rest looked up from reference TRBV9 and TRBJ2-1, is DSGVTQTPKHLITATGQRVTLRCSPRSGDLSVYWYQQSLDQGLQFLIQYYNGEERAKGNILERFSAQQFPDLHSELNLSSLELGDSALYFCASSLLPGQSYNEQFFGPGTRLTVL.

The chain combines TRBV29-1 with TRBJ1-2, with 11 bases fitting TRBD1. With 3 bases clipped from V and 7 bases from J, the junction kept 13 bases outside the gene matches. This CDR3 is built from 16 residues. Germline CDR1 reads SQVTM; CDR2 reads ANQGSEA. The chain's CDR3 is CSVDSGGTGGSSGYTF. The DNA for the CDR3 is TGCAGCGTTGATTCTGGAGGGACAGGGGGAAGTAGTGGCTACACCTTC.

On this clone itself: This CDR3 is also generated by other DNA sequences in the sample. V usage is TRBV28 and J usage is TRBJ1-1; the D gene is possibly TRBD1 (5 bases). CDR1 is MDHEN, CDR2 SYDVKM, per germline. CDR3 length equals 15 residues. The V end lost 0 bases, the J end lost 4 bases, and 12 bases lay between the germline ends. The CDR3 DNA follows: TGTGCCAGCAGTTTATGGGGCCAGGGAGCCACTGAAGCTTTCTTT. Translated: CASSLWGQGATEAFF.

The gene calls are TRBV5-4 and TRBJ1-1, with D tentatively TRBD1 (5 bases). There are 14 residues in the CDR3. The V gene's germline CDR1 is SGHNT and CDR2 YYREEE (reference sequence). The V end lost 1 base, the J end lost 5 bases, and 12 bases lay between the germline ends. The CDR3 region has the DNA TGTGCCAGCAGCTTGAGACAGCGAGGGACTGAAGCTTTCTTT. Its protein is CASSLRQRGTEAFF.

The rearrangement joins TRBV7-9 to TRBJ1-3; D gene uncertain. V lost 2 bases and J 0 bases, leaving 5 bases between the germline ends. The CDR3 is 14 residues long. Germline CDR1 reads SEHNR; CDR2 reads FQNEAQ (reference sequence). The CDR3, as DNA: TGTGCCAGCAGCTTAATGAGCTCTGGAAACACCATATATTTT. It translates to CASSLMSSGNTIYF.

This clone has just one count. The chain uses TRBV18 and TRBJ1-1, with TRBD1 as a possible D gene (5 bases). Trimming cost V 3 bases and J 5 bases, with 13 bases left between them. CDR3 length: 14 amino acids. Germline V gene data show CDR1 as KGHSH and CDR2 as LQKENI. The CDR3 sequence is CASSPRDGRTEAFF. CDR3 DNA: TGTGCCAGCTCACCCCGGGACGGGCGGACTGAAGCTTTCTTT.